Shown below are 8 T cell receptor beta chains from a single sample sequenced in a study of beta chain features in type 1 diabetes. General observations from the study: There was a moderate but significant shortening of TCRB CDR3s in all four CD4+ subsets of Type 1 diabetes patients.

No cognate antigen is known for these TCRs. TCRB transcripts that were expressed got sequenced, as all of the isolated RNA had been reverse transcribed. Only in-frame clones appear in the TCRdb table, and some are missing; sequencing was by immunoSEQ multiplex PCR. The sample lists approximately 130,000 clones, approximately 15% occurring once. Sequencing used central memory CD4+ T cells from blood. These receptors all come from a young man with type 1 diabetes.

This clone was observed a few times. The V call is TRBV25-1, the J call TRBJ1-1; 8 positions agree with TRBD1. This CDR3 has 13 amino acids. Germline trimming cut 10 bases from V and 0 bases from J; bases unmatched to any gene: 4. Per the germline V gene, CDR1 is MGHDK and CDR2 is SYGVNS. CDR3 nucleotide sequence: TGTGCCACCTGGGACAGGATGAACACTGAAGCTTTCTTT. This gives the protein CATWDRMNTEAFF.

The CDR3 region has the DNA TGCGCCAGCAGCTTGGACAGGGGCAGCTATGGCTACACCTTC. The encoded protein is CASSLDRGSYGYTF. V usage is TRBV5-1 and J usage is TRBJ1-2, with 7 bases that match TRBD1. CDR1 SGHRS and CDR2 YFSETQ come from the germline V gene. The ends lost 0 bases at V and 4 bases at J; junction bases unmatched: 3. CDR3 length equals 14 residues.

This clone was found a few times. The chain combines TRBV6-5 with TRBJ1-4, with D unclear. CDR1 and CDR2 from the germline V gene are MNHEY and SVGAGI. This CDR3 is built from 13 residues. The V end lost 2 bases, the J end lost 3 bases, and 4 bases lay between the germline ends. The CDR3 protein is CASSYSPNEKLFF. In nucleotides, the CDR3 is TGTGCCAGCAGTTACAGTCCTAATGAAAAACTGTTTTTT.

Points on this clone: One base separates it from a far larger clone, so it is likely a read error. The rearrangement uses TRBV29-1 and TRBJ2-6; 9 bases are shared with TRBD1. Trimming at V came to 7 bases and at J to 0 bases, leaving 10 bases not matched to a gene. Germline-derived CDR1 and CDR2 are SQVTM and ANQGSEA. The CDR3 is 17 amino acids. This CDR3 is CSGAPGQGRSGANVLTF. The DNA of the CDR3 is TGCAGCGGTGCCCCTGGACAGGGGCGCTCTGGGGCCAACGTCCTGACTTTC.

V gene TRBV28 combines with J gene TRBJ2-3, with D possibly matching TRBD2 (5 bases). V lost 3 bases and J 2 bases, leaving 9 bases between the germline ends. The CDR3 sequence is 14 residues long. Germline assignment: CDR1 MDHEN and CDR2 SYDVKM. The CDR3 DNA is TGTGCCAGCAGTTTGGGTAGCGTCACAGATACGCAGTATTTT. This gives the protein CASSLGSVTDTQYF.

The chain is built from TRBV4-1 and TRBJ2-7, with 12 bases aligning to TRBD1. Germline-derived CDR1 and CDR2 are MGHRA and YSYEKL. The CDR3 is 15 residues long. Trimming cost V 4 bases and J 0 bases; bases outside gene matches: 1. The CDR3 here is CASSPGQGASYEQYF. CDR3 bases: TGCGCCAGCAGCCCGGGACAGGGGGCCTCCTACGAGCAGTACTTC.

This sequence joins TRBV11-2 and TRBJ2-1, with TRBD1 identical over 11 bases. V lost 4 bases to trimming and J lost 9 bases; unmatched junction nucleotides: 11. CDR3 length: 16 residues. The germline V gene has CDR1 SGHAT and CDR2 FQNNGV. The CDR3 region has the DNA TGTGCCAGCAGCTCGCACTTTCTGGGACAGGGGGGTGAGCAGTTCTTC. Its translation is CASSSHFLGQGGEQFF.

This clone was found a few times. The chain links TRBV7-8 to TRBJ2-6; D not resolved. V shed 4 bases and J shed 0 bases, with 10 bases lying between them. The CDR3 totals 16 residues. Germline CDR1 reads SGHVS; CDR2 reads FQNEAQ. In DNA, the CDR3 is TGTGCCAGCAGCTCCGGACGCCACTCTGGGGCCAACGTCCTGACTTTC. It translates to CASSSGRHSGANVLTF.